This TCR beta chain was profiled in a study of response to subunit inactivated influenza vaccine. This CDR3 region has 16 residues. J was trimmed by 5 bases and V by 3 bases; bases with no gene match: 14. Germline values: CDR1 SGHRS, CDR2 YFSETQ. This clonotype turned up a few times. TCRdb called the RT-PCR reads again in MiXCR, with one record for every CDR3 protein. Among about 620,000 distinct CDR3 sequences listed, roughly 12% were seen once. The same sample was also used in a study of T cells expressing NK-cell markers. From that study: The authors made TCR beta cDNA libraries by 5'RACE template switching. This switching added a universal primer site and UMIs. Sorting in several experiments was restricted by an anti-gamma-delta TCR antibody to alpha-beta TCR T cells.

The origin of this receptor is a middle-aged man who received an inactivated influenza vaccine. The sample consisted of PBMCs from blood, taken on the day of vaccination. The chain joins TRBV5-1 to TRBJ2-7, with 7 bases that match TRBD1. This CDR3 is CASSSHPGQKYDEQYF. For the CDR3, the DNA is TGCGCCAGCAGCTCACACCCGGGACAGAAGTATGACGAGCAGTACTTC.